This TCR beta chain was profiled in a study of OX40 agonist ivuxolimab in advanced cancers. Overall study context: With ivuxolimab, an agonistic anti-OX40 (CD134) antibody, patients were treated. Partial responses occurred in three patients (one hepatocellular carcinoma, two cutaneous melanoma).

Study conclusions and caveats: Expanded clones were, on average, more numerous among CD8+ T cells than CD4+.

About this clone itself: The target antigen is unknown.

V shed 8 bases and J 2 bases; nucleotides not matched to a gene: 8. There are 16 residues in the CDR3. Germline lookup yields CDR1 MRHNA and CDR2 SNTAGT. Profiled with immunoSEQ multiplex PCR; TCRdb holds only in-frame clones, not every one. The table includes 66,000 or so clones, around 84% detected once. The clonotype originates from an adult with an advanced solid tumor such as melanoma, head and neck, liver or kidney cancer. The rearrangement uses TRBV6-4 and TRBJ2-7; TRBD2 matches at 14 bases. The source material was CD4+ or CD8+ T cells sorted from blood, sampled in a trial of the OX40 agonist ivuxolimab. CDR3 sequence: CASPGTSGSKTYEQYF. The DNA of the CDR3 is TGTGCCAGCCCAGGGACTAGCGGGAGTAAGACCTACGAGCAGTACTTC.